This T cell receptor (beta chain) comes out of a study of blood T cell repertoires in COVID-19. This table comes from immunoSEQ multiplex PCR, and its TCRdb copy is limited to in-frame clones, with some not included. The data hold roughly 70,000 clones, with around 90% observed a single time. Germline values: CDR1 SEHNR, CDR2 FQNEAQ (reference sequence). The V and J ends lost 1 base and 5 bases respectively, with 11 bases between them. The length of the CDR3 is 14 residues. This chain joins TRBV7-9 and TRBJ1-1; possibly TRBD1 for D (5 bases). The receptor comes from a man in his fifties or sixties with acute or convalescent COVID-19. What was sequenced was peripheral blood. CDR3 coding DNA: TGTGCCAGCAGCTTAGTTCAGGGATCAACTGAAGCTTTCTTT. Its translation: CASSLVQGSTEAFF.